The rows below give T cell receptor beta chains drawn from one sample of a study of CD8 T cells in Susac syndrome. TCRdb re-derived calls from the immunoSEQ multiplex PCR reads in MiXCR, one entry per CDR3 protein. The sample yields more than 65,000 distinct CDR3 sequences, roughly 94% seen once. The sequenced sample was CD8+ T cells from PBMCs. The receptors originated from a human donor with Susac syndrome. Each CDR3 is given with its conserved first and last residue. Each record gives: clone size, D gene, V gene, J gene, CDR3 protein, CDR3 DNA. The D gene is left open where the match is weak. A clone size is listed for some rows: how often the clone was seen (once, few, many), or a class if it is expanded.

abundance: NA
d_gene: TRBD2
v_gene: TRBV3-1
j_gene: TRBJ2-3
CDR3aa: CASSQDSLAGGTDTQYF
CDR3nt: TGTGCCAGCAGCCAAGATTCCCTAGCGGGAGGCACAGATACGCAGTATTTT

abundance: NA
d_gene: NA
v_gene: TRBV29-1
j_gene: TRBJ1-4
CDR3aa: CSVGGKGGEKLFF
CDR3nt: TGCAGCGTTGGGGGGAAGGGCGGCGAAAAACTGTTTTTT

abundance: NA
d_gene: NA
v_gene: TRBV5-6
j_gene: TRBJ1-2
CDR3aa: CASSFGGPVGYTF
CDR3nt: TGTGCCAGCAGCTTCGGGGGGCCGGTCGGCTACACCTTC

abundance: NA
d_gene: NA
v_gene: TRBV7-2
j_gene: TRBJ2-7
CDR3aa: CASSQMDTTYEQYF
CDR3nt: TGTGCCAGCAGCCAAATGGACACAACCTACGAGCAGTACTTC

abundance: few
d_gene: NA
v_gene: TRBV6-1
j_gene: TRBJ2-1
CDR3aa: CASSEPARWDNEQFF
CDR3nt: TGTGCCAGCAGTGAACCGGCCCGATGGGACAATGAGCAGTTCTTC

abundance: NA
d_gene: NA
v_gene: TRBV4-1
j_gene: TRBJ1-2
CDR3aa: CASSQDPGTEYGYTF
CDR3nt: TGCGCCAGCAGCCAAGACCCCGGGACGGAGTATGGCTACACCTTC

abundance: NA
d_gene: TRBD2
v_gene: TRBV15
j_gene: TRBJ2-7
CDR3aa: CATSRDLGRESEQYF
CDR3nt: TGTGCCACCAGCAGAGATCTGGGGCGGGAGTCCGAGCAGTACTTC

abundance: NA
d_gene: TRBD2
v_gene: TRBV19
j_gene: TRBJ2-5
CDR3aa: CASSMVLAGGGQETQYF
CDR3nt: TGTGCCAGTAGTATGGTGCTAGCGGGAGGAGGTCAAGAGACCCAGTACTTC

abundance: NA
d_gene: NA
v_gene: TRBV10-3
j_gene: TRBJ2-5
CDR3aa: CAHNPLWGRCQETQYF
CDR3nt: TGTGCCCACAACCCCCTTTGGGGGAGATGCCAAGAGACCCAGTACTTC

abundance: NA
d_gene: NA
v_gene: TRBV29-1
j_gene: TRBJ2-7
CDR3aa: CSVEVHGGADEQYF
CDR3nt: TGCAGCGTTGAGGTACATGGAGGGGCTGACGAGCAGTACTTC

abundance: once
d_gene: NA
v_gene: TRBV29-1
j_gene: TRBJ2-2
CDR3aa: CSVEDPRGNTGELFF
CDR3nt: TGCAGCGTTGAAGATCCCAGGGGCAACACCGGGGAGCTGTTTTTT

abundance: NA
d_gene: NA
v_gene: TRBV19
j_gene: TRBJ2-1
CDR3aa: CASGVGSEQFF
CDR3nt: TGTGCCAGTGGGGTAGGTAGTGAGCAGTTCTTC

abundance: NA
d_gene: NA
v_gene: TRBV28
j_gene: TRBJ1-5
CDR3aa: CASRLGYRTNQPQHF
CDR3nt: TGTGCCAGCAGACTCGGATACAGGACCAATCAGCCCCAGCATTTT

abundance: NA
d_gene: NA
v_gene: TRBV3-1
j_gene: TRBJ2-4
CDR3aa: CASSQVLAPNIQYF
CDR3nt: TGTGCCAGCAGCCAAGTTCTGGCCCCGAACATTCAGTACTTC

abundance: NA
d_gene: TRBD1
v_gene: TRBV19
j_gene: TRBJ2-1
CDR3aa: CASQWTGPNNEQFF
CDR3nt: TGTGCCAGCCAATGGACAGGGCCGAACAATGAGCAGTTCTTC

abundance: NA
d_gene: TRBD1
v_gene: TRBV2
j_gene: TRBJ2-7
CDR3aa: CASRPRDRGRIEQYF
CDR3nt: TGTGCCAGCAGGCCCAGGGACAGGGGGCGAATCGAGCAGTACTTC

abundance: NA
d_gene: TRBD1
v_gene: TRBV20-1
j_gene: TRBJ1-2
CDR3aa: CSAISGDRGPEPYGYTF
CDR3nt: TGCAGTGCTATCTCAGGGGACAGGGGGCCGGAACCCTATGGCTACACCTTC

abundance: NA
d_gene: NA
v_gene: TRBV4-1
j_gene: TRBJ2-3
CDR3aa: CASSPTWPQEFAQYF
CDR3nt: TGCGCCAGCAGCCCAACCTGGCCCCAGGAGTTCGCGCAGTATTTT

abundance: NA
d_gene: NA
v_gene: TRBV29-1
j_gene: TRBJ2-7
CDR3aa: CSVEGTEDSYEQYF
CDR3nt: TGCAGCGTTGAAGGGACGGAAGACTCCTACGAGCAGTACTTC

abundance: NA
d_gene: NA
v_gene: TRBV20-1
j_gene: TRBJ1-1
CDR3aa: CSALEGAEAFF
CDR3nt: TGCAGTGCGTTAGAGGGAGCTGAAGCTTTCTTT

abundance: NA
d_gene: NA
v_gene: TRBV18
j_gene: TRBJ1-2
CDR3aa: CASSPSTASNYGYTF
CDR3nt: TGTGCCAGCTCACCATCGACTGCTTCTAACTATGGCTACACCTTC

abundance: NA
d_gene: TRBD1
v_gene: TRBV19
j_gene: TRBJ1-2
CDR3aa: CASGQGGLGYTF
CDR3nt: TGTGCCAGTGGACAGGGAGGGCTTGGCTACACCTTC

abundance: NA
d_gene: TRBD1
v_gene: TRBV20-1
j_gene: TRBJ2-2
CDR3aa: CSHRGQAGELFF
CDR3nt: TGCAGCCACAGGGGGCAGGCCGGGGAGCTGTTTTTT

abundance: NA
d_gene: TRBD2
v_gene: TRBV4-3
j_gene: TRBJ2-7
CDR3aa: CASSQDLAGANSFYEQYF
CDR3nt: TGCGCCAGCAGCCAAGATTTAGCGGGAGCCAATTCGTTCTACGAGCAGTACTTC

abundance: NA
d_gene: NA
v_gene: TRBV14
j_gene: TRBJ2-3
CDR3aa: CASSQVVADTQYF
CDR3nt: TGTGCCAGCAGCCAAGTGGTAGCAGATACGCAGTATTTT

abundance: NA
d_gene: NA
v_gene: TRBV2
j_gene: TRBJ2-1
CDR3aa: CASSERRSNEQFF
CDR3nt: TGTGCCAGCAGCGAGCGCAGGAGCAATGAGCAGTTCTTC

abundance: NA
d_gene: NA
v_gene: TRBV20-1
j_gene: TRBJ2-3
CDR3aa: CSATTREEPEAQYF
CDR3nt: TGCAGTGCGACGACTAGGGAGGAACCAGAGGCGCAGTATTTT

abundance: NA
d_gene: TRBD2
v_gene: TRBV28
j_gene: TRBJ2-5
CDR3aa: CASSPELAGYKETQYF
CDR3nt: TGTGCCAGCAGCCCAGAACTAGCGGGTTACAAAGAGACCCAGTACTTC

abundance: NA
d_gene: TRBD1
v_gene: TRBV9
j_gene: TRBJ2-1
CDR3aa: CASSHPRGTGVIEQFF
CDR3nt: TGTGCCAGCAGCCATCCTCGGGGGACAGGGGTGATTGAGCAGTTCTTC

abundance: NA
d_gene: NA
v_gene: TRBV29-1
j_gene: TRBJ1-1
CDR3aa: CSVEREEAFF
CDR3nt: TGCAGCGTTGAACGGGAGGAAGCTTTCTTT

abundance: NA
d_gene: NA
v_gene: TRBV20-1
j_gene: TRBJ2-1
CDR3aa: CSAREDLTYYEQFF
CDR3nt: TGCAGTGCTAGAGAGGACTTAACTTACTATGAGCAGTTCTTC

abundance: NA
d_gene: NA
v_gene: TRBV4-3
j_gene: TRBJ2-3
CDR3aa: CASSQDLRGTLSDTQYF
CDR3nt: TGCGCCAGCAGCCAAGATTTGAGGGGCACGCTGTCGGATACGCAGTATTTT

abundance: NA
d_gene: NA
v_gene: TRBV27
j_gene: TRBJ2-3
CDR3aa: CASSFNRDGTDTQYF
CDR3nt: TGTGCCAGCAGTTTCAACCGGGACGGCACAGATACGCAGTATTTT

abundance: NA
d_gene: TRBD2
v_gene: TRBV9
j_gene: TRBJ2-1
CDR3aa: CASSHPRTSGRPNEQFF
CDR3nt: TGTGCCAGCAGCCACCCCCGGACTAGCGGGAGACCCAATGAGCAGTTCTTC

abundance: NA
d_gene: TRBD2
v_gene: TRBV30
j_gene: TRBJ2-1
CDR3aa: CAWKTSSSYNEQFF
CDR3nt: TGTGCCTGGAAGACTAGCTCCTCCTACAATGAGCAGTTCTTC

abundance: few
d_gene: TRBD1
v_gene: TRBV6-5
j_gene: TRBJ2-7
CDR3aa: CASSLTGNEQYF
CDR3nt: TGTGCCAGCAGTTTGACAGGGAACGAGCAGTACTTC

abundance: NA
d_gene: NA
v_gene: TRBV28
j_gene: TRBJ2-7
CDR3aa: CASSSGHSYEQYF
CDR3nt: TGTGCCAGCAGTTCGGGACATTCCTACGAGCAGTACTTC